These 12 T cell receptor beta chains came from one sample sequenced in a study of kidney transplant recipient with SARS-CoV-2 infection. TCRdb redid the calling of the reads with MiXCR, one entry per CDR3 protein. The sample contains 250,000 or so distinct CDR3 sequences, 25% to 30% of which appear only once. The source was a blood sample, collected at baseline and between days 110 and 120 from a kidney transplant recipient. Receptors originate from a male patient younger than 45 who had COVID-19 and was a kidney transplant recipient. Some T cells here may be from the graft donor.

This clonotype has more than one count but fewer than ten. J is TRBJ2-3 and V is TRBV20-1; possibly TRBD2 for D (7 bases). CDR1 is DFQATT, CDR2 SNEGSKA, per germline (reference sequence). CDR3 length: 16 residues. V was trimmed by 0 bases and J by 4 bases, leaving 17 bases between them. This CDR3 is CSARDLAGANPDTQYF. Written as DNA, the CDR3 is TGCAGTGCTAGAGATCTGGCGGGGGCCAATCCAGATACGCAGTATTTT.

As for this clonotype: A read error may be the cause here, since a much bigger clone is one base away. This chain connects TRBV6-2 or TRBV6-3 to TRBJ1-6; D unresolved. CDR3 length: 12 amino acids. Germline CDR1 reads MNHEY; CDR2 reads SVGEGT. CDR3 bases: TGTGCCAGCAGTTACCAGAGATCACCCCCCCACTTT. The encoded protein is CASSYQRSPPHF.

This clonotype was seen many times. In nucleotides, the CDR3 is TGCGCCAGCAGCCGAGCAGGGGGCAGGCAGCCCCAGCATTTT. Its translation: CASSRAGGRQPQHF. The V gene is TRBV4-1, the J gene TRBJ1-5; TRBD1 agrees at 8 bases. V lost 4 bases and J lost 7; bases outside the gene matches: 6. The CDR3 totals 14 residues. Germline CDR1 is MGHRA and CDR2 is YSYEKL.

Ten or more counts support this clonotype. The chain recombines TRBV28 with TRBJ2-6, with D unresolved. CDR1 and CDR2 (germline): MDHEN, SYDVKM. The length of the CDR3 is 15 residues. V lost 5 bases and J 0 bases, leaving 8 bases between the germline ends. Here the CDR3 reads CASSIPNSGANVLTF. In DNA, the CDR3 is TGTGCCAGCAGTATACCAAACTCTGGGGCCAACGTCCTGACTTTC. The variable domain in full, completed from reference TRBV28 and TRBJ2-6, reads DVKVTQSSRYLVKRTGEKVFLECVQDMDHENMFWYRQDPGLGLRLIYFSYDVKMKEKGDIPEGYSVSREKKERFSLILESASTNQTSMYLCASSIPNSGANVLTFGAGSRLTVL.

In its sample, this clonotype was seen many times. This CDR3 reads CASSMRNTLRKTYGYTF. The DNA for the CDR3 is TGTGCCAGCAGCATGAGGAACACCCTTCGAAAGACCTATGGCTACACCTTC. V gene TRBV3-1 combines with J gene TRBJ1-2; D is ambiguous. The CDR3 consists of 17 residues. Germline V lookup: CDR1 LGHDT, CDR2 YNNKEL (reference sequence). Trimming took off 5 bases at V and 4 bases at J, with 23 bases between the two ends. Supplemented by reference TRBV3-1 and TRBJ1-2, the full variable domain reads DTAVSQTPKYLVTQMGNDKSIKCEQNLGHDTMYWYKQDSKKFLKIMFSYNNKELIINETVPNRFSPKSPDKAHLNLHINSLELGDSAVYFCASSMRNTLRKTYGYTFGSGTRLTVV.

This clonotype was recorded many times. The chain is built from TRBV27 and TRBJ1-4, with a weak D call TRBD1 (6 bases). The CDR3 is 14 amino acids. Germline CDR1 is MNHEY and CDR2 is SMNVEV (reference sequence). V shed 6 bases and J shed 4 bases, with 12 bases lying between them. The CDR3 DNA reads TGTGCCAGCAGAACCGGGACACTTAATGAAAAACTGTTTTTT. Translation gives CASRTGTLNEKLFF.

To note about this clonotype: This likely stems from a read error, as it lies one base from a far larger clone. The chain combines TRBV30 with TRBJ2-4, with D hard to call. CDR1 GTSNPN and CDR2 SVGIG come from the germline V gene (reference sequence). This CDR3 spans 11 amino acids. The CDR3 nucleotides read TGTGCCTGGGATTTGTACAATGAGCAGTCCTTC. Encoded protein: CAWDLYNEQSF.

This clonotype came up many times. The CDR3: CASSPGWGQERGAFF. In DNA form, the CDR3 reads TGTGCCAGCAGTCCCGGATGGGGACAGGAGAGGGGAGCTTTCTTT. The rearrangement uses TRBV12-3 or TRBV12-4 and TRBJ1-1; 8 bases are shared with TRBD1. The CDR3 sequence is 15 residues long. J gave up 10 bases and V 5 bases, and 15 bases lay outside the gene matches.

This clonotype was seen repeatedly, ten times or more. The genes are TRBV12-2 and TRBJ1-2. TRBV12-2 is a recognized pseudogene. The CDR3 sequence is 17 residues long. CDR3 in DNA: TGTGCAAGTCGCGGAATTCGGACTCCACGAAAGACCTATGGCTACACCTTC. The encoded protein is CASRGIRTPRKTYGYTF.

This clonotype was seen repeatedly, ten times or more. The CDR3 spells CASSIGVGLALSSHEQYV. In nucleotides, the CDR3 is TGTGCCAGTAGTATAGGAGTGGGACTAGCCCTGAGTTCCCACGAGCAGTACGTC. This sequence joins TRBV19 and TRBJ2-7; TRBD2 matches 9 bases. The CDR3 runs 18 residues. J was trimmed by 5 bases and V by 1 base; bases with no gene match: 15. The germline CDR1 and CDR2 sequences are LNHDA and SQIVND (reference sequence).

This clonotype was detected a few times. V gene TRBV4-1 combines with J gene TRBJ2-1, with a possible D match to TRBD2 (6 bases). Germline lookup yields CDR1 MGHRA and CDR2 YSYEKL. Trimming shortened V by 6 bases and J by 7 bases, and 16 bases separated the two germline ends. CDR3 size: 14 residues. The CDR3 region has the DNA TGCGCCAGCAGTTTCATAGCGGTGGGGAATGAGCAGTTCTTC. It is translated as CASSFIAVGNEQFF.

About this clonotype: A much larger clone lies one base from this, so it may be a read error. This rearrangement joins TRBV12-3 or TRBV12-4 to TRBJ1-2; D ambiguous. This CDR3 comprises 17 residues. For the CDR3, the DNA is TGTGCCAGCAGTGAAGTAGTCAGCTTCCGAAAGACCTATGGCTACGCCTTC. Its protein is CASSEVVSFRKTYGYAF.